This T cell receptor (beta chain) was found in a study of identical twins. This clonotype showed up just a few times. The target antigen is unknown. The V end lost 4 bases, the J end lost 4 bases, and 15 bases lay between the germline ends. Germline-derived CDR1 and CDR2 are SGHKS and YYEKEE (reference sequence). The CDR3 runs 15 residues. TCRdb redid the calling of the 5' RACE reads with MiXCR, one entry per CDR3 protein. The repertoire has hundreds of thousands of distinct CDR3 sequences, roughly 20% of them found once; the top ten carry around 13%. Study-level points and caveats: Beta out-of-frame sequences showed weaker excess twin sharing.

The same data also contributed to another study, on T cells expressing NK-cell markers. According to that study: Dominant NKG2C+ clonotypes accounted for 1.0-7.0% of CD8+ T cells in six donors.

The sample comprised PBMCs. The chain carries TRBV5-5 and TRBJ2-1; a weak D match, TRBD2 (6 bases). This receptor was obtained from a woman between 18 and 30 years old in good health. CDR3 amino acids: CASSAGSGQYNEQFF. CDR3 DNA: TGTGCCAGCAGCGCGGGCAGCGGGCAGTACAATGAGCAGTTCTTC.